The 27 T cell receptor beta chains reported below all come from one sample, sequenced in a study of T cell responses to AZD1222 COVID-19 vaccine. The table came from immunoSEQ multiplex PCR; TCRdb's copy has only in-frame clones and leaves some out. Of 120,000 or so clones in the sample, about nine tenths are singletons; the top ten hold roughly 7%. The sample consisted of peripheral blood, taken on day 0 of AZD1222 vaccination. Receptor source: an adult in good health.

This chain's CDR3 is CASSLGRLAGMHDTQYF. CDR3 nucleotides: TGTGCCAGCAGCTTAGGACGTCTAGCGGGGATGCACGATACGCAGTATTTT. The chain combines TRBV11-3 with TRBJ2-3, with TRBD2 identical over 9 bases. Trimming removed 1 base from V and 6 bases from J; junction bases left unmatched: 11. CDR1 and CDR2 (germline): SGHNT, YENEEA. The CDR3 loop spans 17 amino acids.

V usage is TRBV27 and J usage is TRBJ2-3, with no clear D. The germline V gene has CDR1 MNHEY and CDR2 SMNVEV (reference sequence). CDR3 length: 11 amino acids. V lost 7 bases, J lost 3 bases, and 5 bases lay in between. CDR3 sequence (DNA): TGTGCCAGCAAAACGACAGATACGCAGTATTTT. As protein: CASKTTDTQYF.

V and J are TRBV7-9 and TRBJ2-3; 11 positions agree with TRBD2. With V trimmed by 5 bases and J by 0 bases, 1 base remained unmatched. The CDR3 is 15 amino acids. In germline, CDR1 is SEHNR, CDR2 FQNEAQ (reference sequence). The CDR3 protein is CASSPSGRSTDTQYF. The CDR3 nucleotides read TGTGCCAGCAGCCCTAGCGGGAGGAGCACAGATACGCAGTATTTT.

V usage is TRBV6-2 or TRBV6-3 and J usage is TRBJ1-1; the D gene is possibly TRBD1 (5 bases). Between the trimmed V and J ends, which lost 5 bases and 10 bases, there was a span of 14 bases. Germline values: CDR1 MNHEY, CDR2 SVGEGT. The CDR3 is 12 amino acids. The DNA of the CDR3 is TGTGCCAGCAGTGGGACCGTCGGAGGAGCTTTCTTT. Its protein is CASSGTVGGAFF.

The J gene is TRBJ2-1, the V gene TRBV7-2; D is undetermined. V lost 0 bases and J lost 1, with 7 bases in between. This CDR3 is 15 amino acids long. Germline CDR1 SGHTA, CDR2 FQGNSA. The CDR3 DNA reads TGTGCCAGCAGCTTAGCGCTAGGGTCCTACAATGAGCAGTTCTTC. Translation gives CASSLALGSYNEQFF.

The CDR3 is CATLSGTAGDEQFF. As DNA, the CDR3 is TGTGCCACCTTATCCGGGACAGCAGGTGATGAGCAGTTCTTC. The V gene is TRBV24-1, the J gene TRBJ2-1, with 7 bases aligning to TRBD1. The trim removed 9 bases at V and 8 bases at J, leaving 12 bases unmatched. The CDR3 has 14 residues. CDR1 and CDR2 from the germline V gene are KGHDR and SFDVKD.

The rearrangement uses TRBV10-3 and TRBJ1-1; TRBD1 aligns across 9 bases. The trim removed 3 bases at V and 7 bases at J, leaving 6 bases unmatched. The CDR3 contains 14 residues. CDR1 and CDR2 (germline): ENHRY, SYGVKD. CDR3 bases: TGTGCCATCAGTGATTCCCGACAGGGGGGTGAAGCTTTCTTT. This sequence encodes CAISDSRQGGEAFF.

V gene TRBV29-1 combines with J gene TRBJ2-6; D tentatively fits TRBD1 or TRBD2 (5 bases each). V lost 4 bases and J 0 bases, leaving 10 bases between the germline ends. CDR3 length: 15 amino acids. Germline CDR1 is SQVTM and CDR2 is ANQGSEA. CDR3 in amino acids: CSVVFGASGANVLTF. In nucleotides, the CDR3 is TGCAGCGTTGTATTCGGGGCCTCTGGGGCCAACGTCCTGACTTTC.

The rearrangement links TRBV6-5 to TRBJ1-2, with D tentatively TRBD1 (6 bases). The V gene's germline CDR1 is MNHEY and CDR2 SVGAGI. V dropped 7 bases and J dropped 3 bases, with 15 bases sitting between them. The CDR3 is made up of 14 amino acids. The CDR3 reads CASNPTGAYYGYTF. DNA for the CDR3: TGTGCCAGCAACCCAACGGGGGCTTACTATGGCTACACCTTC.

The chain uses TRBV24-1 and TRBJ2-3; the match to TRBD1 covers 7 bases. This CDR3 has 15 amino acids. Germline V gene sequence: CDR1 KGHDR, CDR2 SFDVKD. V lost 5 bases to trimming and J lost 0 bases; unmatched junction nucleotides: 4. For the CDR3, the DNA is TGTGCCACCAGTGCGACAGGGTCTAGCACAGATACGCAGTATTTT. This translates into CATSATGSSTDTQYF.

The chain joins TRBV7-2 to TRBJ2-5; 9 bases align to TRBD1. The germline V gene has CDR1 SGHTA and CDR2 FQGNSA. The CDR3 is made up of 14 amino acids. V gave up 4 bases and J gave up 7 bases; unmatched junction bases: 7. This chain's CDR3 is CASSSLTGGATQYF. The CDR3 nucleotides read TGTGCCAGCAGCTCCCTGACAGGGGGAGCGACCCAGTACTTC.

The genes are TRBV6-5 and TRBJ2-1; TRBD2 matches at 12 bases. Per the germline V gene, CDR1 is MNHEY and CDR2 is SVGAGI. J gave up 4 bases and V 6 bases, and 4 bases lay outside the gene matches. There are 15 residues in the CDR3. CDR3 DNA sequence: TGTGCCAGCAGGGCGACTAGCGGGAGTTACAATGAGCAGTTCTTC. This translates into CASRATSGSYNEQFF.

This clone occurred once. The chain links TRBV27 to TRBJ1-1; perhaps TRBD1 as D (5 bases). V lost 4 bases and J lost 4, with 13 bases in between. Germline V gene data show CDR1 as MNHEY and CDR2 as SMNVEV (reference sequence). The CDR3 has 14 amino acids. CDR3 sequence reads: CASSWGVESTEAFF. In DNA form, the CDR3 reads TGTGCCAGCAGTTGGGGGGTGGAAAGCACTGAAGCTTTCTTT.

V usage is TRBV3-1 (or the pseudogene TRBV3-2) and J usage is TRBJ2-7, with 11 bases matching TRBD1. V dropped 1 base and J dropped 6; count of bases not matched to a gene: 5. The CDR3 extends over 15 amino acids. Germline V gene data show CDR1 as LGHDT and CDR2 as YNNKEL (reference sequence). CDR3 nucleotides: TGTGCCAGCAGCCAAGGGTCCGGGACAGGGGGCGAGCAGTACTTC. This gives the protein CASSQGSGTGGEQYF.

For this clone: Its ends do not fully match the called genes, so a read error is possible. The V call is TRBV4-1, the J call TRBJ2-7, with TRBD1 as a possible D gene (6 bases). Germline V gene data show CDR1 as MGHRA and CDR2 as YSYEKL. The CDR3 contains 13 residues. CDR3 DNA sequence: TGCGCCAGCAGCCAAGAAACAGGGCAGCCAAATGCCTTC. This codes for CASSQETGQPNAF.

This clone was observed once. The V gene is TRBV7-2, the J gene TRBJ1-6; perhaps TRBD1 as D (5 bases). Germline loops: CDR1 SGHTA, CDR2 FQGNSA. The CDR3 has 16 residues. V was cut by 0 bases and J by 8 bases, with 14 bases left in between. The CDR3 DNA reads as TGTGCCAGCAGCTTAGCGCGGGTCAGGGCTGATTCACCCCTCCACTTT. This translates into CASSLARVRADSPLHF.

The chain is built from TRBV19 and TRBJ2-1; the match to TRBD2 covers 8 bases. The V and J ends lost 5 bases and 2 bases, in that order; junction bases with no gene match: 5. The CDR3 is 15 residues long. CDR1 and CDR2 from the germline V gene are LNHDA and SQIVND (reference sequence). The CDR3 coding sequence is TGTGCCAGTAGTTTGAGCGGGAGTCCCTACAATGAGCAGTTCTTC. Translated, it gives CASSLSGSPYNEQFF.

The rearrangement links TRBV5-1 to TRBJ2-3; maybe TRBD1 (6 bases). CDR1 and CDR2 from the germline V gene are SGHRS and YFSETQ. V lost 4 bases, J lost 2 bases, and 11 bases lay in between. The length of the CDR3 is 14 residues. CDR3 bases: TGCGCCAGCAGCGGGGGCCTTTCCACAGATACGCAGTATTTT. Amino acids: CASSGGLSTDTQYF.

The chain recombines TRBV4-1 with TRBJ2-5; D is uncertain. CDR3 length: 13 residues. V lost 3 bases to trimming and J lost 5 bases, with 10 bases between them. The V gene's germline CDR1 is MGHRA and CDR2 YSYEKL. The CDR3 nucleotides are TGCGCCAGCAGCCACCCCGGCTTGGAGACCCAGTACTTC. It is translated as CASSHPGLETQYF.

A word on this clone: The same CDR3 is also encoded by other DNA sequences in this sample. The chain couples TRBV6-5 to TRBJ1-2, with D possibly TRBD1 on 6 matching bases. Per germline, CDR1 MNHEY and CDR2 SVGAGI. V lost 4 bases and J 4 bases, leaving 10 bases between the germline ends. CDR3 length: 13 residues. CDR3 region: CASSLRGSYGYTF. DNA of the CDR3: TGTGCCAGCAGTTTGAGGGGGAGCTATGGCTACACCTTC.

This chain links TRBV27 with TRBJ2-2, with 11 nucleotides matching TRBD1. Trimming took 5 bases from V and 7 from J; bases not matched to a gene: 6. The CDR3 runs 15 residues. CDR1 MNHEY and CDR2 SMNVEV come from the germline V gene (reference sequence). Here the CDR3 reads CASSPGQGAVGELFF. The DNA for the CDR3 is TGTGCCAGCAGTCCCGGACAGGGGGCAGTCGGGGAGCTGTTTTTT.

The chain carries TRBV19 and TRBJ1-5; no clear D. CDR1 is LNHDA and CDR2 is SQIVND in the germline V gene (reference sequence). CDR3 size: 17 residues. V lost 5 bases to trimming and J lost 4 bases, with 21 bases between them. CDR3 DNA: TGTGCCAGTAGTTTGCTTTTTCAGCTCAGCCCGAATCAGCCCCAGCATTTT. It encodes CASSLLFQLSPNQPQHF.

The J gene is TRBJ1-3, the V gene TRBV28, with no clear D. Germline V lookup: CDR1 MDHEN, CDR2 SYDVKM. The V end was cut by 1 base, the J end by 4 bases, with 5 bases between. The CDR3 consists of 13 residues. CDR3 loop: CASSLLSGNTIYF. The CDR3 nucleotides read TGTGCCAGCAGTTTATTATCCGGAAACACCATATATTTT.

The chain employs TRBV6-4 and TRBJ1-1; D gene unclear. V was trimmed by 4 bases and J by 1 base, leaving 7 bases between them. Per the germline V gene, CDR1 is MRHNA and CDR2 is SNTAGT. The CDR3 totals 13 residues. This chain's CDR3 is CASSVRENTEAFF. In DNA, the CDR3 is TGTGCCAGCAGTGTCCGGGAGAACACTGAAGCTTTCTTT.

This clone appeared once. The chain joins TRBV19 to TRBJ1-5; 7 bases fit TRBD1. J gave up 1 base and V 5 bases, and 5 bases lay outside the gene matches. Per germline, CDR1 LNHDA and CDR2 SQIVND (reference sequence). This CDR3 has 15 residues. This CDR3 reads CASSPTGWSNQPQHF. CDR3 DNA sequence: TGTGCCAGTAGTCCGACAGGGTGGAGCAATCAGCCCCAGCATTTT.

V is TRBV5-6 and J is TRBJ1-2, with D perhaps TRBD1 (5 bases). The V gene's germline CDR1 is SGHDT and CDR2 YYEEEE. Trimming pared 2 bases from V and 2 bases from J, leaving 10 bases between. This CDR3 is 14 amino acids long. The CDR3 here is CASSFGRQNYGYTF. CDR3 in DNA: TGTGCCAGCAGCTTTGGGAGACAGAACTATGGCTACACCTTC.

This clone has only a few counts. The rearrangement joins TRBV2 to TRBJ2-2; no definite D call. CDR3 length: 13 amino acids. V was clipped by 4 bases and J by 6 bases, with 9 bases between them. Germline CDR1 and CDR2: SNHLY and FYNNEI. The DNA of the CDR3 is TGTGCCAGCAGTGTGCGTGAGTCCGGGGAGCTGTTTTTT. Encoded protein: CASSVRESGELFF.